The clone carrying this T cell receptor beta chain is medium-sized (0.01 to 0.1%). These data come from a study of blood T cell repertoires in COVID-19. Per the germline V gene, CDR1 is SGHTA and CDR2 is FQGTGA. Trimming left V 6 bases short and J 1 base short, with 10 bases between. The CDR3 spans 13 residues. TCRdb keeps only in-frame clones here, not all; method: immunoSEQ multiplex PCR. The profile shows 130,000 to 150,000 clones, more than 70% of them singletons. The rearrangement links TRBV7-3 to TRBJ2-7; D perhaps matches TRBD1 (5 bases). Sequencing was done on a sample of peripheral blood. This clonotype was obtained from a woman aged 45-65 years with acute or convalescent COVID-19. As DNA, the CDR3 is TGTGCCAGCAGGGGGCCGACATCCTACGAGCAGTACTTC. It translates to CASRGPTSYEQYF.